These T cell receptor beta chains were read from a single sample in a study of shared clonotypes between healthy human individuals. The protocol was immunoSEQ multiplex PCR, while the TCRdb copy is restricted to in-frame clones and leaves out a portion. Among about 2.1 million clones listed, 90% to 95% were seen once. Sequencing used naive CD8+ T cells from PBMCs. The receptors here all came from a man aged 18-30 years in good health. Some clones in this sample may be carry-over from other donors' samples. Both conserved end residues are part of each CDR3. D genes are given only for firm matches. Clone size is stated in some rows and not others, as once, few, many or a class when expanded.

D: NA; V: TRBV2; size: NA; J: TRBJ1-1; CDR3: CASSDVRVSTEAFF; DNA: TGTGCCAGCAGTGACGTCAGGGTGAGCACTGAAGCTTTCTTT
D: NA; V: TRBV7-3; size: NA; J: TRBJ2-2; CDR3: CASSPEGTGELFF; DNA: TGTGCCAGCAGCCCCGAGGGCACCGGGGAGCTGTTTTTT
D: NA; V: TRBV21-1; size: NA; J: TRBJ2-2; CDR3: CASSGHRDRGPTGELFF; DNA: TGTGCCAGCAGCGGCCACCGGGACAGGGGGCCGACCGGGGAGCTGTTTTTT
D: TRBD1; V: TRBV27; size: NA; J: TRBJ2-1; CDR3: CASSITGVDEQFF; DNA: TGTGCCAGCAGTATTACAGGGGTGGATGAGCAGTTCTTC
D: TRBD1; V: TRBV10-3; size: NA; J: TRBJ1-5; CDR3: CAISESPTGNQPQHF; DNA: TGTGCCATCAGTGAGTCTCCGACAGGGAATCAGCCCCAGCATTTT
D: TRBD1; V: TRBV4-1; size: NA; J: TRBJ2-2; CDR3: CASSPGGRGTGELFF; DNA: TGCGCCAGCAGCCCAGGGGGCCGCGGGACCGGGGAGCTGTTTTTT
D: NA; V: TRBV14; size: NA; J: TRBJ2-1; CDR3: CASSQGTHTRDEQFF; DNA: TGTGCCAGCAGCCAAGGCACCCATACGAGGGATGAGCAGTTCTTC
D: NA; V: TRBV5-6; size: NA; J: TRBJ2-7; CDR3: CASSLASKGTRSSYEQYF; DNA: TGTGCCAGCAGCTTGGCCTCTAAGGGTACTAGGAGCTCCTACGAGCAGTACTTC
D: TRBD1; V: TRBV5-6; size: NA; J: TRBJ1-5; CDR3: CASSLTGEQPQHF; DNA: TGTGCCAGCAGCTTAACAGGGGAGCAGCCCCAGCATTTT
D: TRBD1; V: TRBV18; size: NA; J: TRBJ2-1; CDR3: CASSPPGQNYNEQFF; DNA: TGTGCCAGCTCACCACCGGGACAGAACTACAATGAGCAGTTCTTC
D: NA; V: TRBV9; size: NA; J: TRBJ2-5; CDR3: CASSVGTRSGETQYF; DNA: TGTGCCAGCAGCGTAGGAACCAGGAGCGGAGAGACCCAGTACTTC
D: NA; V: TRBV28; size: NA; J: TRBJ2-7; CDR3: CASSLPGSGGSYEQYF; DNA: TGTGCCAGCAGCCTCCCCGGGAGTGGGGGATCCTACGAGCAGTACTTC
D: TRBD2; V: TRBV2; size: once; J: TRBJ2-1; CDR3: CASSEGTGLAGAHEQFF; DNA: TGTGCCAGCAGTGAGGGGACGGGACTAGCGGGAGCGCATGAGCAGTTCTTC
D: NA; V: TRBV6-1; size: NA; J: TRBJ2-7; CDR3: CASSGPPALIYEQYF; DNA: TGTGCCAGCAGTGGCCCTCCGGCCCTGATATACGAGCAGTACTTC
D: NA; V: TRBV25-1; size: NA; J: TRBJ1-1; CDR3: CASSSPAGETEAFF; DNA: TGTGCCAGCAGCTCTCCTGCCGGAGAAACTGAAGCTTTCTTT
D: TRBD1; V: TRBV6-6; size: NA; J: TRBJ1-4; CDR3: CAIQGGENEKLFF; DNA: TGTGCCATACAGGGGGGGGAGAATGAAAAACTGTTTTTT
D: NA; V: TRBV10-2; size: NA; J: TRBJ1-1; CDR3: CASSDRGANTEAFF; DNA: TGCGCCAGCAGTGATCGGGGTGCGAACACTGAAGCTTTCTTT
D: TRBD1; V: TRBV19; size: NA; J: TRBJ1-5; CDR3: CASSNRDRGRNQPQHF; DNA: TGTGCCAGTAGTAACCGGGACAGGGGACGCAATCAGCCCCAGCATTTT
D: NA; V: TRBV11-2; size: NA; J: TRBJ2-1; CDR3: CASSLELYNEQFF; DNA: TGTGCCAGCAGCTTGGAACTTTACAATGAGCAGTTCTTC
D: NA; V: TRBV19; size: NA; J: TRBJ1-1; CDR3: CASSTPPGGNTEAFF; DNA: TGTGCCAGTAGTACCCCCCCCGGGGGGAACACTGAAGCTTTCTTT
D: NA; V: TRBV27; size: NA; J: TRBJ2-7; CDR3: CASSLLGVPTYEQYF; DNA: TGTGCCAGCAGTTTACTGGGCGTACCCACCTACGAGCAGTACTTC
D: NA; V: TRBV15; size: NA; J: TRBJ2-2; CDR3: CATSREGFLPGELFF; DNA: TGTGCCACCAGCAGAGAAGGGTTCTTACCAGGGGAGCTGTTTTTT
D: NA; V: TRBV9; size: NA; J: TRBJ2-7; CDR3: CASSALLVGGSDEQYF; DNA: TGTGCCAGCAGCGCCCTCCTGGTGGGGGGAAGCGACGAGCAGTACTTC
D: NA; V: TRBV10-3; size: NA; J: TRBJ1-2; CDR3: CAISELVQDGYGYTF; DNA: TGTGCCATCAGTGAGTTAGTACAGGACGGCTATGGCTACACCTTC
D: NA; V: TRBV25-1; size: NA; J: TRBJ2-3; CDR3: CASSEGLNTDTQYF; DNA: TGTGCCAGCAGCGAAGGACTTAACACAGATACGCAGTATTTT
D: NA; V: TRBV14; size: NA; J: TRBJ1-2; CDR3: CATAAYNRNLDGYTF; DNA: TGTGCCACCGCAGCTTATAACAGAAACCTAGATGGCTACACCTTC
D: NA; V: TRBV5-1; size: NA; J: TRBJ2-7; CDR3: CASSLVGVGAGFLYEQYF; DNA: TGCGCCAGCAGCTTGGTCGGGGTTGGGGCAGGGTTTTTATACGAGCAGTACTTC
D: TRBD2; V: TRBV27; size: NA; J: TRBJ2-3; CDR3: CASRTLAAADTQYF; DNA: TGTGCCAGCAGGACACTAGCGGCTGCGGATACGCAGTATTTT
D: NA; V: TRBV27; size: NA; J: TRBJ2-7; CDR3: CASSFDTGGYEQYF; DNA: TGTGCCAGCAGTTTCGACACCGGGGGATACGAGCAGTACTTC
D: NA; V: TRBV12-5; size: NA; J: TRBJ2-1; CDR3: CASGISVHTEQFF; DNA: TGTGCTAGTGGTATCAGCGTTCACACCGAGCAGTTCTTC
D: NA; V: TRBV2; size: NA; J: TRBJ2-6; CDR3: CASKIPGAPGANVLTF; DNA: TGTGCCAGCAAGATACCGGGGGCCCCTGGGGCCAACGTCCTGACTTTC
D: TRBD2; V: TRBV30; size: NA; J: TRBJ2-1; CDR3: CAWSAPGLAGYSYNEQFF; DNA: TGTGCCTGGAGTGCCCCGGGACTAGCGGGATACTCCTACAATGAGCAGTTCTTC
D: TRBD1; V: TRBV5-1; size: NA; J: TRBJ1-1; CDR3: CASSDGMDRGPTEAFF; DNA: TGCGCCAGCAGCGACGGGATGGACAGGGGGCCGACTGAAGCTTTCTTT
D: NA; V: TRBV9; size: NA; J: TRBJ2-1; CDR3: CASSVASGKYNEQFF; DNA: TGTGCCAGCAGCGTAGCGTCGGGTAAATACAATGAGCAGTTCTTC
D: NA; V: TRBV28; size: NA; J: TRBJ2-1; CDR3: CASSSNQEGTSLGQFF; DNA: TGTGCCAGCAGTTCCAACCAAGAGGGGACCTCGCTGGGGCAGTTCTTC
D: TRBD2; V: TRBV19; size: few; J: TRBJ2-1; CDR3: CASSPLAGVDEQFF; DNA: TGTGCCAGTAGTCCCCTAGCGGGAGTGGATGAGCAGTTCTTC
D: NA; V: TRBV9; size: NA; J: TRBJ2-3; CDR3: CASSVVGWADTQYF; DNA: TGTGCCAGCAGCGTAGTGGGGTGGGCAGATACGCAGTATTTT
D: NA; V: TRBV10-3; size: NA; J: TRBJ1-1; CDR3: CAISGKDGGNTEAFF; DNA: TGTGCCATCAGCGGGAAGGATGGCGGGAACACTGAAGCTTTCTTT
D: NA; V: TRBV15; size: NA; J: TRBJ1-4; CDR3: CATSRRDLSATNEKLFF; DNA: TGTGCCACCAGCCGAAGAGATCTAAGCGCAACTAATGAAAAACTGTTTTTT
D: TRBD2; V: TRBV5-1; size: NA; J: TRBJ2-1; CDR3: CASSLAPAGGPYNEQFF; DNA: TGCGCCAGCAGCTTGGCCCCAGCGGGAGGGCCCTACAATGAGCAGTTCTTC
D: NA; V: TRBV9; size: NA; J: TRBJ2-3; CDR3: CASSVKRWRNSTDTQYF; DNA: TGTGCCAGCAGCGTTAAAAGGTGGCGGAATAGCACAGATACGCAGTATTTT
D: NA; V: TRBV27; size: NA; J: TRBJ1-3; CDR3: CASSSYFSGNTIYF; DNA: TGTGCCAGCAGTTCCTATTTCTCAGGAAACACCATATATTTT
D: NA; V: TRBV6-1; size: NA; J: TRBJ1-3; CDR3: CASSEGQISGNTIYF; DNA: TGTGCCAGCAGTGAAGGACAGATCTCTGGAAACACCATATATTTT
D: TRBD1; V: TRBV28; size: NA; J: TRBJ2-7; CDR3: CASSLTGTGSEQYF; DNA: TGTGCCAGCAGTCTAACCGGGACAGGTTCCGAGCAGTACTTC
D: NA; V: TRBV27; size: NA; J: TRBJ2-1; CDR3: CASSFSGQNYNEQFF; DNA: TGTGCCAGCAGTTTTAGCGGACAGAACTACAATGAGCAGTTCTTC
D: TRBD2; V: TRBV10-3; size: NA; J: TRBJ2-5; CDR3: CAISEASGMETQYF; DNA: TGTGCCATCAGTGAGGCTAGCGGGATGGAGACCCAGTACTTC
D: NA; V: TRBV27; size: NA; J: TRBJ2-1; CDR3: CASRGNRYNEQFF; DNA: TGTGCCAGTCGCGGGAATAGGTACAATGAGCAGTTCTTC
D: TRBD2; V: TRBV13; size: NA; J: TRBJ2-5; CDR3: CASTWASGRETQYF; DNA: TGTGCCAGCACCTGGGCTAGCGGGAGAGAGACCCAGTACTTC
D: TRBD1; V: TRBV7-9; size: NA; J: TRBJ2-7; CDR3: CASSRKGAWSSEQYF; DNA: TGTGCCAGCAGCCGCAAGGGGGCTTGGTCTTCCGAGCAGTACTTC
D: NA; V: TRBV28; size: NA; J: TRBJ2-7; CDR3: CASRAIIRTDNSYEQYF; DNA: TGTGCCAGCAGAGCAATTATACGGACAGACAATTCCTACGAGCAGTACTTC
D: TRBD1; V: TRBV9; size: few; J: TRBJ1-5; CDR3: CASSRTGGDNQPQHF; DNA: TGTGCCAGCAGCCGGACAGGGGGCGACAATCAGCCCCAGCATTTT
D: NA; V: TRBV16; size: NA; J: TRBJ2-1; CDR3: CASSQSIGSEQFF; DNA: TGTGCCAGCAGCCAATCCATAGGTTCTGAGCAGTTCTTC
D: NA; V: TRBV27; size: NA; J: TRBJ1-2; CDR3: CASSSFRQGNYGYTF; DNA: TGTGCCAGCAGCTCGTTCCGGCAGGGGAACTATGGCTACACCTTC
D: TRBD1; V: TRBV27; size: NA; J: TRBJ2-1; CDR3: CASSLVRGNEQFF; DNA: TGTGCCAGCAGTTTGGTCAGGGGGAATGAGCAGTTCTTC